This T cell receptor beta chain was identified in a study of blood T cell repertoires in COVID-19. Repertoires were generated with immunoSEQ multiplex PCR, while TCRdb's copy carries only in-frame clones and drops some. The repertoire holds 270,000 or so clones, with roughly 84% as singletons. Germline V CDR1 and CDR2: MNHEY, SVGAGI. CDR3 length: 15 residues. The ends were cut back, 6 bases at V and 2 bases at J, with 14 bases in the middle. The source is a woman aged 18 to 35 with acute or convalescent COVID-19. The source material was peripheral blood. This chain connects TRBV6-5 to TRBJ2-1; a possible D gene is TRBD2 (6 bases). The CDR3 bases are TGTGCCAGCAGCCTACTAGCCCCACCCTACAATGAGCAGTTCTTC. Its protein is CASSLLAPPYNEQFF.